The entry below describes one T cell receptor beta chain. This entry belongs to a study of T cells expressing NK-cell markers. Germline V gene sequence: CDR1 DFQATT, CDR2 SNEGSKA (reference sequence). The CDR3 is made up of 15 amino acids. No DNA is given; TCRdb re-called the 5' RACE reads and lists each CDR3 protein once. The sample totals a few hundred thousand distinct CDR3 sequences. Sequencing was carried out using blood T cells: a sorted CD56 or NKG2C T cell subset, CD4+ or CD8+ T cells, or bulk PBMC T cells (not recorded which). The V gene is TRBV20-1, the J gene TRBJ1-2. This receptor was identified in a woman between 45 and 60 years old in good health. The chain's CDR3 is CSASAVVGLIYGYTF.